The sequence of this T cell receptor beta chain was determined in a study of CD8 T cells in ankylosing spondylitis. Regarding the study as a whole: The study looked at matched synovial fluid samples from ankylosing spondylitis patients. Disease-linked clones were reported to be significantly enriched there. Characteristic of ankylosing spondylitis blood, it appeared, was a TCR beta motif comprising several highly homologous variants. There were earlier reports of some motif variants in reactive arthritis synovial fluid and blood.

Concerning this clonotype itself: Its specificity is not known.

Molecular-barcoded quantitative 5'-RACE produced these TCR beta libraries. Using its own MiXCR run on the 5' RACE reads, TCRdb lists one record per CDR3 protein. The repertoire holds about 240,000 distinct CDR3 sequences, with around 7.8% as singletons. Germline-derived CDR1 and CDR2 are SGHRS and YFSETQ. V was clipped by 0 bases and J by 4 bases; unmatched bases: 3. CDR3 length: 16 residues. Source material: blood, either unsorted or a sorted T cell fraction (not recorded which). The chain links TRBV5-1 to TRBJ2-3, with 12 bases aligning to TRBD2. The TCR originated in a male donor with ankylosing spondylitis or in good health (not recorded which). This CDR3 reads CASSLGASGRADTQYF. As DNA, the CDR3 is TGCGCCAGCAGCTTGGGGGCTAGCGGGAGGGCAGATACGCAGTATTTT.